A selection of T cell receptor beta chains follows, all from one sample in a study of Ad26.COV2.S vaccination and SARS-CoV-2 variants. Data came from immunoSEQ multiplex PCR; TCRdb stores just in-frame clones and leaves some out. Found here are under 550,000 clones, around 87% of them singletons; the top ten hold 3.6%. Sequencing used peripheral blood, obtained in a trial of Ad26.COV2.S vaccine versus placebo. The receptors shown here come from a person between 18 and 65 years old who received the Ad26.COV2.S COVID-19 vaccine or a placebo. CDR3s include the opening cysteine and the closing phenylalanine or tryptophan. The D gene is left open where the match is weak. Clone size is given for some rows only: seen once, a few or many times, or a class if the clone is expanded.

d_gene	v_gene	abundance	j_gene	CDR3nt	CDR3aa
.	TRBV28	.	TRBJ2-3	TGTGCCAGCAGTTTAGACAGTAGCACAGATACGCAGTATTTT	CASSLDSSTDTQYF
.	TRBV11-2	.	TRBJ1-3	TGTGCCAGCAGGGAGACAGGATTTTCCGGAAACACCATATATTTT	CASRETGFSGNTIYF
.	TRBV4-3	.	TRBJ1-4	TGCGCCAGCAGCCAAGACGGTGTATTTAATGAAAAACTGTTTTTT	CASSQDGVFNEKLFF
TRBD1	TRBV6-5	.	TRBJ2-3	TGTGCCAGCAGGGCGGGACAGGAATCAGATACGCAGTATTTT	CASRAGQESDTQYF
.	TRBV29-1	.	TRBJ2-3	TGCAGCGTTGAAGATCTTCAGGGAATGAGCACAGATACGCAGTATTTT	CSVEDLQGMSTDTQYF
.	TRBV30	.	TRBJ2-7	TGTGCCTGGAATCAGCTAGGGGTAGACGAGCAGTACTTC	CAWNQLGVDEQYF
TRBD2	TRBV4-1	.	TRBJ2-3	TGCGCCAGCAGCCAAGGAAGGAGGGGTAGCGGGGGCACAGATACGCAGTATTTT	CASSQGRRGSGGTDTQYF
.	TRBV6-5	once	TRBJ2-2	TGTGCCAGCAGTTACGGGGGGCTGCACACCGGGGAGCTGTTTTTT	CASSYGGLHTGELFF
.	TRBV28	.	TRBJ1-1	TGTGCCAGCAGCACATCCCCAGGGTCAAGTACTGAAGCTTTCTTT	CASSTSPGSSTEAFF
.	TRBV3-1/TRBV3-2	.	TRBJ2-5	TGTGCCAGCAGCCAAAGGAACCAAGAGACCCAGTACTTC	CASSQRNQETQYF